Following are 25 T cell receptor beta chains from one sample sequenced in a study of OX40 agonist ivuxolimab in advanced cancers. Repertoires were generated with immunoSEQ multiplex PCR, while TCRdb's copy carries only in-frame clones and drops some. The sample contains about 68,000 clones, about 82% of which appear only once. The sequencing here drew on CD4+ or CD8+ T cells sorted from blood, taken in a trial of the OX40 agonist ivuxolimab. The receptors originated from an adult with an advanced solid tumor such as melanoma, head and neck, liver or kidney cancer.

The rearrangement joins TRBV7-2 to TRBJ2-2; TRBD2 is a possible D gene (5 bases). The CDR3 consists of 13 residues. The germline V and J ends were trimmed by 6 bases and 8 bases, with 13 bases remaining between them. The germline V gene has CDR1 SGHTA and CDR2 FQGNSA. CDR3 nucleotides: TGTGCCAGCAGTTCCCAGACTACTGGGGAGCTGTTTTTT. Encoded protein: CASSSQTTGELFF.

This sequence joins TRBV30 and TRBJ1-1; D is ambiguous. Trimming took 0 bases from V and 1 from J, leaving 6 bases between them. CDR1 GTSNPN and CDR2 SVGIG come from the germline V gene (reference sequence). The CDR3 extends over 13 amino acids. As DNA, the CDR3 is TGTGCCTGGAGTGTACGGGGGAACACTGAAGCTTTCTTT. Protein: CAWSVRGNTEAFF.

V gene TRBV30 combines with J gene TRBJ2-1; possible D gene TRBD1, 7 bases. Germline V gives CDR1 GTSNPN, CDR2 SVGIG (reference sequence). V gave up 1 base and J gave up 12 bases, with 16 bases separating them. CDR3 size: 13 residues. The CDR3 spells CAWSAERQGGQFF. DNA for the CDR3: TGTGCCTGGAGTGCCGAAAGACAGGGAGGGCAGTTCTTC.

CDR3 sequence (DNA): TGTGCCAGCAGCTTACGTTCGGGGGGCCTGGGTACCCAGTACTTC. Protein: CASSLRSGGLGTQYF. The rearrangement links TRBV7-2 to TRBJ2-5; D possibly corresponds to TRBD2 (7 bases). V gave up 2 bases and J gave up 8 bases, with 18 bases separating them. From germline, CDR1 is SGHTA and CDR2 FQGNSA. The CDR3 is 15 residues long.

The chain carries TRBV6-5 and TRBJ2-3; D is unresolved. Germline V CDR1 and CDR2: MNHEY, SVGAGI. This CDR3 contains 14 residues. The V gene lost 7 bases and the J gene lost 2 bases, with 13 bases spanning the gap. CDR3 in amino acids: CASTARWDTDTQYF. The CDR3 nucleotides are TGTGCCAGCACCGCGAGGTGGGACACAGATACGCAGTATTTT.

The J gene is TRBJ2-7, the V gene TRBV4-2; D gene unclear. Germline V gene sequence: CDR1 LGHNA, CDR2 YNFKEQ. This CDR3 has 12 amino acids. The V end was cut by 5 bases, the J end by 4 bases, with 9 bases between. The CDR3 is CASSLDGYEQYV. CDR3 nucleotide sequence: TGTGCCAGCAGCTTGGACGGATACGAGCAGTACGTC.

The V and J genes are TRBV27 and TRBJ2-7, with no clear D. The germline V gene encodes CDR1 MNHEY and CDR2 SMNVEV (reference sequence). This CDR3 spans 16 amino acids. The germline V and J ends were trimmed by 4 bases and 2 bases, with 18 bases remaining between them. The CDR3 loop is CASSSRAGQFTYEQYF. The CDR3 DNA reads as TGTGCCAGCAGTTCTCGGGCCGGGCAGTTCACCTACGAGCAGTACTTC.

The genes are TRBV15 and TRBJ2-1; 16 bases map to TRBD2. Looked up from germline, CDR1 is LNHNV and CDR2 is YYDKDF (reference sequence). The length of the CDR3 is 16 residues. Trimming cost V 1 base and J 7 bases; bases outside gene matches: 1. CDR3 DNA sequence: TGTGCCACCAGCAGAGGGGGACTAGCGGGAGGGAATGAGCAGTTCTTC. Translated, it gives CATSRGGLAGGNEQFF.

This chain joins TRBV5-4 and TRBJ2-3, with TRBD2 as a possible D gene (6 bases). The CDR3 covers 13 residues. CDR1 is SGHNT and CDR2 is YYREEE in the germline V gene (reference sequence). V was pared by 4 bases and J by 3 bases, with 9 bases between. The CDR3 loop is CASSPAGTDTQYF. For the CDR3, the DNA is TGTGCCAGCAGCCCCGCGGGGACAGATACGCAGTATTTT. Complete variable domain (other parts from reference TRBV5-4 and TRBJ2-3): ETGVTQSPTHLIKTRGQQVTLRCSSQSGHNTVSWYQQALGQGPQFIFQYYREEENGRGNFPPRFSGLQFPNYSSELNVNALELDDSALYLCASSPAGTDTQYFGPGTRLTVL.

This chain links TRBV9 with TRBJ1-2; the match to TRBD1 covers 12 bases. Germline CDR1 and CDR2: SGDLS and YYNGEE. This CDR3 is built from 15 residues. Losses at the gene ends were 4 bases for V and 3 bases for J; bases not matched to a gene: 4. Here the CDR3 DNA reads TGTGCCAGCAGCCCGGGACAGGGGGCACACTATGGCTACACCTTC. Its protein is CASSPGQGAHYGYTF.

The rearrangement links TRBV6-4 to TRBJ1-5; D gene ambiguous. This CDR3 region has 14 residues. Germline-derived CDR1 and CDR2 are MRHNA and SNTAGT. V lost 3 bases to trimming and J lost 0 bases, with 6 bases between them. Written as DNA, the CDR3 is TGTGCCAGCAGTGAAGCCTATAGCAATCAGCCCCAGCATTTT. Protein sequence: CASSEAYSNQPQHF.

The chain couples TRBV4-2 to TRBJ1-3; D is possibly TRBD1 (5 bases). The ends were cut back, 0 bases at V and 0 bases at J, with 15 bases in the middle. Germline-derived CDR1 and CDR2 are LGHNA and YNFKEQ. This CDR3 has 18 residues. The CDR3 bases are TGTGCCAGCAGCCAAGATTGGGCAGGGCTTGACTCTGGAAACACCATATATTTT. Amino acid sequence: CASSQDWAGLDSGNTIYF.

The rearrangement joins TRBV4-3 to TRBJ2-3; TRBD2 aligns across 9 bases. Germline V gene lookup returns CDR1 LGHNA and CDR2 YSLEER. Unmatched junction bases numbered 8, after V lost 6 bases and J lost 4 bases. This CDR3 is built from 15 residues. CDR3 DNA: TGCGCCAGCAGGCTTGGGACTAGCTCCCCAGATACGCAGTATTTT. Residues: CASRLGTSSPDTQYF.

The chain is built from TRBV30 and TRBJ1-1; maybe TRBD1 (6 bases). The CDR3 runs to 12 residues. Germline loops: CDR1 GTSNPN, CDR2 SVGIG (reference sequence). Trimming pared 3 bases from V and 7 bases from J, leaving 12 bases between. This CDR3 is CAWRRGANEAFF. In nucleotides, the CDR3 is TGTGCCTGGAGACGGGGGGCCAATGAAGCTTTCTTT.

The chain joins TRBV27 to TRBJ1-2; the D gene is possibly TRBD1 (5 bases). Germline V gives CDR1 MNHEY, CDR2 SMNVEV (reference sequence). V lost 2 bases, J lost 4 bases, and 11 bases lay in between. CDR3 length: 14 residues. The CDR3 region has the DNA TGTGCCAGCAGTTTAGGGGGGTTTCCCTATGGCTACACCTTC. Its protein product is CASSLGGFPYGYTF.

V is TRBV5-4 and J is TRBJ2-7; D remains ambiguous. CDR1 is SGHNT and CDR2 is YYREEE in the germline V gene (reference sequence). The CDR3 is made up of 14 amino acids. Deletions cut 0 bases from V and 5 bases from J, with 12 bases between. CDR3 amino acids: CASSLGRSPDEQYV. The CDR3 DNA sequence: TGTGCCAGCAGCTTGGGCCGGAGCCCCGACGAGCAGTACGTC.

This chain links TRBV5-1 with TRBJ2-1; unclear D gene. Germline V gene data show CDR1 as SGHRS and CDR2 as YFSETQ. V lost 5 bases and J 0 bases, leaving 12 bases between the germline ends. The length of the CDR3 is 15 residues. The chain's CDR3 is CASRPQPLSYNEQFF. CDR3 sequence (DNA): TGCGCCAGCAGACCCCAGCCACTCTCCTACAATGAGCAGTTCTTC.

The chain recombines TRBV6-6 with TRBJ2-3, with D perhaps matching TRBD2 (5 bases). V gave up 2 bases and J gave up 5 bases, with 14 bases separating them. The germline CDR1 and CDR2 sequences are MNHNY and SVGAGI (reference sequence). CDR3 length: 15 amino acids. CDR3 sequence: CASSYMGEGGDTQYF. The CDR3 nucleotides read TGTGCCAGCAGTTACATGGGAGAAGGAGGAGATACGCAGTATTTT.

This clone was detected only once. The chain recombines TRBV28 with TRBJ2-1; tentatively, D is TRBD2 (6 bases). Looked up from germline, CDR1 is MDHEN and CDR2 is SYDVKM. V was clipped by 4 bases and J by 3 bases, with 19 bases between them. CDR3 size: 17 residues. This CDR3 reads CASSSPFGGKGYNEQFF. CDR3 DNA: TGTGCCAGCAGTTCACCATTCGGGGGAAAGGGCTACAATGAGCAGTTCTTC.

This clone was seen a single time. The gene calls are TRBV6-5 and TRBJ2-1, with 9 bases lining up with TRBD2. Germline CDR1 and CDR2: MNHEY and SVGAGI. The CDR3 runs 16 residues. Trimming at V came to 1 base and at J to 8 bases, leaving 9 bases not matched to a gene. CDR3 nucleotide sequence: TGTGCCAGCAGTTACTACGGGCCTAGCGGGGTGTATGAGCAGTTCTTC. Translation gives CASSYYGPSGVYEQFF.

The chain combines TRBV9 with TRBJ2-6; TRBD2 is a possible D gene (6 bases). Trimming left V 0 bases short and J 1 base short, with 17 bases between. The CDR3 covers 19 residues. The germline CDR1 and CDR2 sequences are SGDLS and YYNGEE. The CDR3 spells CASSVGGVRFSSGANVLTF. CDR3 sequence (DNA): TGTGCCAGCAGCGTAGGGGGGGTCAGGTTCTCGTCTGGGGCCAACGTCCTGACTTTC.

This chain joins TRBV7-2 and TRBJ2-1; 8 positions agree with TRBD1. Germline V gene lookup returns CDR1 SGHTA and CDR2 FQGNSA. Trimming at V came to 5 bases and at J to 3 bases, leaving 6 bases not matched to a gene. The CDR3 is 15 residues long. The CDR3 sequence: CASSLRGLGYNEQFF. CDR3 in DNA: TGTGCCAGCAGCCTCAGGGGGCTGGGCTACAATGAGCAGTTCTTC.

This rearrangement joins TRBV7-8 to TRBJ1-1; 7 positions agree with TRBD1. The trim removed 5 bases at V and 2 bases at J, leaving 5 bases unmatched. The CDR3 sequence is 14 residues long. The germline CDR1 and CDR2 sequences are SGHVS and FQNEAQ. The CDR3 sequence: CASSPRDSNTEAFF. Here the CDR3 DNA reads TGTGCCAGCAGCCCAAGGGACAGTAACACTGAAGCTTTCTTT.

CDR3 DNA sequence: TGCGCCAGCAGCGAACAGCGATGGGGCACAGATACGCAGTATTTT. Translated, it gives CASSEQRWGTDTQYF. This chain joins TRBV5-1 and TRBJ2-3; unclear D gene. V was cut by 4 bases and J by 1 base, with 13 bases left in between. The CDR3 loop spans 15 amino acids. Germline V gives CDR1 SGHRS, CDR2 YFSETQ.

This chain joins TRBV11-2 and TRBJ2-3, with unresolved D. This CDR3 has 15 residues. Trimming cost V 5 bases and J 2 bases, with 14 bases left between them. Germline-derived CDR1 and CDR2 are SGHAT and FQNNGV. The CDR3 protein is CASSRPLSLTDTQYF. The CDR3 DNA is TGTGCCAGCAGCCGACCGCTGTCCCTCACAGATACGCAGTATTTT.